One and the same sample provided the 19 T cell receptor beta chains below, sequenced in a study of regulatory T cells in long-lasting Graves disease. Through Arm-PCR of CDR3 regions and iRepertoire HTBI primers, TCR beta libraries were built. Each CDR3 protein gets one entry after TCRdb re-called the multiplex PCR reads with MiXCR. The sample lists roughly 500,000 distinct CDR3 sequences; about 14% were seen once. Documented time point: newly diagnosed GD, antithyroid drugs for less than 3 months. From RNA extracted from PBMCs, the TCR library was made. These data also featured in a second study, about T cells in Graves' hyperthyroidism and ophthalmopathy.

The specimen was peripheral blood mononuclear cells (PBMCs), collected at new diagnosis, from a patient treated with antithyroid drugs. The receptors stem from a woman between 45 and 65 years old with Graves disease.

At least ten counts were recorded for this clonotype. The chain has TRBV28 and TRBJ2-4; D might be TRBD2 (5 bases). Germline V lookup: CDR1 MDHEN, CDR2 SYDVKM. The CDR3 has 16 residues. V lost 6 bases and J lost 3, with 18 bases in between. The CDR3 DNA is TGTGCCAGCAGCACACCGGGGTTGTTGGACAAAAACATTCAGTACTTC. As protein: CASSTPGLLDKNIQYF.

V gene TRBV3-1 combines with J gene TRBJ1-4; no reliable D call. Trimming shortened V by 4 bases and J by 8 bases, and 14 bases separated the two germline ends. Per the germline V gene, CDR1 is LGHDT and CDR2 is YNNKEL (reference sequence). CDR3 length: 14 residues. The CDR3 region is CASSLMGYREKLFF. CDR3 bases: TGTGCCAGCAGCCTGATGGGGTATCGAGAAAAACTGTTTTTT.

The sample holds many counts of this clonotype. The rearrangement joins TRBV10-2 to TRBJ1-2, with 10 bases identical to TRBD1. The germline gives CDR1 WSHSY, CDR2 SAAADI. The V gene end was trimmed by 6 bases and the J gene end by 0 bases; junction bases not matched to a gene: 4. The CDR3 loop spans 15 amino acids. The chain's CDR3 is CASSRDRGANYGYTF. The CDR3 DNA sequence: TGCGCCAGCAGCCGGGACAGGGGTGCTAACTATGGCTACACCTTC.

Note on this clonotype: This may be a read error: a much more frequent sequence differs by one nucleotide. The CDR3 DNA sequence: TGCAGCGTTGTTAAAGGGGGGGGTGACTATGGCTACATCTTC. This translates into CSVVKGGGDYGYIF. This chain connects TRBV29-1 to TRBJ1-2, with TRBD1 as a possible D gene (6 bases). The CDR3 runs 14 residues. CDR1 and CDR2 from the germline V gene are SQVTM and ANQGSEA.

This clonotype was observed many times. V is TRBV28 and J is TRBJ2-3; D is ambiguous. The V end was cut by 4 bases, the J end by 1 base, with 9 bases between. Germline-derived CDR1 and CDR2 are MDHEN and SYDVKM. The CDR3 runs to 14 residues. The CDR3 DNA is TGTGCCAGCAGTTCCCCGACACGCACAGATACGCAGTATTTT. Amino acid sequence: CASSSPTRTDTQYF. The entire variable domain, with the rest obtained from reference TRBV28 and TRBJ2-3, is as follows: DVKVTQSSRYLVKRTGEKVFLECVQDMDHENMFWYRQDPGLGLRLIYFSYDVKMKEKGDIPEGYSVSREKKERFSLILESASTNQTSMYLCASSSPTRTDTQYFGPGTRLTVL.

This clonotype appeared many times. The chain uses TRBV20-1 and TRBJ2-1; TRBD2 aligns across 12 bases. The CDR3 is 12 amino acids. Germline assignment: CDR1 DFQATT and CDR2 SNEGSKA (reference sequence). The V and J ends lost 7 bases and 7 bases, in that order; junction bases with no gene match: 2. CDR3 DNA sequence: TGCAGTGGGACTAGCGGGATGAATGAGCAGTTCTTC. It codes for CSGTSGMNEQFF.

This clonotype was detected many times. CDR3 sequence (DNA): TGTGCCAGCTCACCAGGGACAGGGGGCGTCACAGATACGCAGTATTTT. Translated: CASSPGTGGVTDTQYF. The V gene is TRBV18, the J gene TRBJ2-3, with 12 bases identical to TRBD1. CDR1 KGHSH and CDR2 LQKENI come from the germline V gene. The CDR3 is 16 amino acids. V lost 2 bases and J lost 2; bases outside the gene matches: 2.

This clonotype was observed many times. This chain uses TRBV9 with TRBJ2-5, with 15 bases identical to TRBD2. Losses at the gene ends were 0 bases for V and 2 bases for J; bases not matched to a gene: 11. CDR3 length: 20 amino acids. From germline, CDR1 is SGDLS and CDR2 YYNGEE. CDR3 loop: CASSVAEGTSGRNLQETQYF. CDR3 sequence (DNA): TGTGCCAGCAGCGTAGCTGAGGGGACTAGCGGGAGGAACCTACAAGAGACCCAGTACTTC.

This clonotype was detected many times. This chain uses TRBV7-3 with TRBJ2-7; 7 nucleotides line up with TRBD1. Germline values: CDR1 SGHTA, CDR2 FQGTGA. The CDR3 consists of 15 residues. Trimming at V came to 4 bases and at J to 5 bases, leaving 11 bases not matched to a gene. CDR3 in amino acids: CASSSSGRGYDEQYF. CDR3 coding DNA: TGTGCCAGCAGCTCCTCGGGCAGGGGGTACGACGAGCAGTACTTC.

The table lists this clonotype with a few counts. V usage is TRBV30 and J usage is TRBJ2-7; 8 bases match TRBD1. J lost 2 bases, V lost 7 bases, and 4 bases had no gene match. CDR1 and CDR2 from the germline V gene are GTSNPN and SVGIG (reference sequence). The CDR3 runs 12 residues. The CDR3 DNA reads TGTGCCTTGACAGGGGAGCCCTACGAGCAGTACTTC. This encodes CALTGEPYEQYF.

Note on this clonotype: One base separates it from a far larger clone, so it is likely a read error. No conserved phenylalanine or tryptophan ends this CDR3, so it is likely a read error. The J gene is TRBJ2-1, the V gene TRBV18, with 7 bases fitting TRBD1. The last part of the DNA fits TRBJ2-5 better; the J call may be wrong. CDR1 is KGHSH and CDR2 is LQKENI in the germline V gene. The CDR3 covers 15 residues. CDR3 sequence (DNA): TGTGCCAGCTCACCACTACAGGGGCGGCAAGAGACCCAGTACTCC. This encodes CASSPLQGRQETQYS.

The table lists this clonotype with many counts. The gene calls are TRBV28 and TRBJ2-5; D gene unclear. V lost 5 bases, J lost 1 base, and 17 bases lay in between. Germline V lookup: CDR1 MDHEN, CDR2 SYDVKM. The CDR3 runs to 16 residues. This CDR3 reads CASSRVGARFQETQYF. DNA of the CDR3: TGTGCCAGCAGTCGGGTGGGCGCGCGTTTCCAAGAGACCCAGTACTTC.

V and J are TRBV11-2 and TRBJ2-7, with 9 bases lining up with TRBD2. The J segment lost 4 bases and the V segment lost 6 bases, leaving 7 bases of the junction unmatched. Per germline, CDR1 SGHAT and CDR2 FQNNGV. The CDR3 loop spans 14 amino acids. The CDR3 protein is CASSSSGMFYEQYF. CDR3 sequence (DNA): TGTGCCAGCAGTTCTAGCGGGATGTTTTACGAGCAGTACTTC.

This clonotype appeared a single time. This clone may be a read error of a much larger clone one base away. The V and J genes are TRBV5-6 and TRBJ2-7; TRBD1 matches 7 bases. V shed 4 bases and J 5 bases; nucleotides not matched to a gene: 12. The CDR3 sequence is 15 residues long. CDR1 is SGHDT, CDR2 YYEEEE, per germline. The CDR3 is CASSPTGSSADEQYF. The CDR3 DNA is TGTGCCAGCAGCCCGACAGGGAGTTCAGCCGACGAGCAGTACTTC. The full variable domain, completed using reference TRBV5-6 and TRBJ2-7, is DAGVTQSPTHLIKTRGQQVTLRCSPKSGHDTVSWYQQALGQGPQFIFQYYEEEERQRGNFPDRFSGHQFPNYSSELNVNALLLGDSALYLCASSPTGSSADEQYFGPGTRLTVT.

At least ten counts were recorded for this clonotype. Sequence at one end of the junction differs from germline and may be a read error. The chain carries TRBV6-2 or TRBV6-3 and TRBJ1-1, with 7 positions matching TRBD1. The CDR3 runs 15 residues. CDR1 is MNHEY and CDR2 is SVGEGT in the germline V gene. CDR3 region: CASIYTPGGNTEAFF. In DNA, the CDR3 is TGTGCCAGCATTTACACCCCAGGGGGGAACACTGAAGCTTTCTTT.

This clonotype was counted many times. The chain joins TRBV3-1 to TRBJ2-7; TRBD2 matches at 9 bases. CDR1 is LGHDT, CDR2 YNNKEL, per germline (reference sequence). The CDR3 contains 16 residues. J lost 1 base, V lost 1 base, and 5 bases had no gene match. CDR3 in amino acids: CASSQGPSGASYEQYF. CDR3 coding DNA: TGTGCCAGCAGCCAAGGTCCTAGCGGGGCATCCTACGAGCAGTACTTC.

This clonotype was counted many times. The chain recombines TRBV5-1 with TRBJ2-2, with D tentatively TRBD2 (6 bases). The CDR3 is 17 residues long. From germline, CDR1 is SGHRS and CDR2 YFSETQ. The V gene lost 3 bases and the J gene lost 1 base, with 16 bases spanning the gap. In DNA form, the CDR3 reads TGCGCCAGCAGCTCCCGTTTCGGGCGGGGGAACACCGGGGAGCTGTTTTTT. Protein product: CASSSRFGRGNTGELFF. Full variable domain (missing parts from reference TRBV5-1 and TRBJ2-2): KAGVTQTPRYLIKTRGQQVTLSCSPISGHRSVSWYQQTPGQGLQFLFEYFSETQRNKGNFPGRFSGRQFSNSRSEMNVSTLELGDSALYLCASSSRFGRGNTGELFFGEGSRLTVL.

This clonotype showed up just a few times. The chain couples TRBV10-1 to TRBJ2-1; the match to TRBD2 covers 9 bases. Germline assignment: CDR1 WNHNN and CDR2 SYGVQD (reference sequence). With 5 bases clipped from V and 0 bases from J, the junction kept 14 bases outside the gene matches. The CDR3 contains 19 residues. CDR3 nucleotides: TGCGCCAGCAGTCCCCACGGGCTAGCGGGGCCCAGCTCCTACAATGAGCAGTTCTTC. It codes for CASSPHGLAGPSSYNEQFF.

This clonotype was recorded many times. The CDR3 sequence: CASKTGPMNTEAFF. DNA of the CDR3: TGCGCCAGTAAGACAGGGCCCATGAACACTGAAGCTTTCTTT. The chain is built from TRBV5-1 and TRBJ1-1, with 7 nucleotides matching TRBD1. Germline assignment: CDR1 SGHRS and CDR2 YFSETQ. The CDR3 totals 14 residues. With 8 bases clipped from V and 0 bases from J, the junction kept 7 bases outside the gene matches.